Below, 20 T cell receptor beta chains from the same sample are listed, as sequenced in a study of control samples from healthy donors and cancer patients. Only in-frame clones appear in the TCRdb table, and some are missing; sequencing was by immunoSEQ multiplex PCR. Of fewer than 200,000 clones detected, 90% to 95% appear once; the ten largest clones hold just over 1.4%. Material for sequencing was blood. The receptors were gathered from a man aged 25-45 years in good health.

The chain combines TRBV5-1 with TRBJ2-7; TRBD1 matches at 8 bases. The V segment lost 0 bases and the J segment 7 bases; nucleotides outside the gene matches: 9. The CDR3 is made up of 15 amino acids. Germline values: CDR1 SGHRS, CDR2 YFSETQ. The CDR3 spells CASSLDGQGAVEQYF. For the CDR3, the DNA is TGCGCCAGCAGCTTGGATGGCCAGGGGGCGGTGGAGCAGTACTTC.

The chain uses TRBV2 and TRBJ2-5; 9 bases agree with TRBD2. Trimming at V came to 4 bases and at J to 6 bases, leaving 3 bases not matched to a gene. The CDR3 length is 13 residues. Germline CDR1 reads SNHLY; CDR2 reads FYNNEI. The CDR3 bases are TGTGCCAGCAGTGCTAGCGGGATAAAGACCCAGTACTTC. Amino acid sequence: CASSASGIKTQYF.

CDR3 in amino acids: CASSRDSVDTQYF. For the CDR3, the DNA is TGCGCCAGCAGCCGGGACTCTGTGGATACGCAGTATTTT. The genes are TRBV5-1 and TRBJ2-3; a possible D gene is TRBD2 (6 bases). Germline CDR1 reads SGHRS; CDR2 reads YFSETQ. Deletions cut 4 bases from V and 6 bases from J, with 12 bases between. The CDR3 loop spans 13 amino acids.

The genes are TRBV12-3 or TRBV12-4 and TRBJ2-7; D unclear. The CDR3 runs 13 residues. V gave up 7 bases and J gave up 0 bases, with 10 bases separating them. The CDR3: CASTPTGSYEQYF. CDR3 sequence (DNA): TGTGCCAGCACCCCGACTGGCTCCTACGAGCAGTACTTC.

The rearrangement joins TRBV4-1 to TRBJ1-1; the D is unclear. Per germline, CDR1 MGHRA and CDR2 YSYEKL. V was cut by 1 base and J by 3 bases, with 9 bases left in between. This CDR3 is 14 amino acids long. Here the CDR3 DNA reads TGCGCCAGCAGCCAAGGATCCTTGGACACTGAAGCTTTCTTT. This gives the protein CASSQGSLDTEAFF.

DNA of the CDR3: TGTGCCAGTAGTATTCCAGGGGCGACCCTACGTAACTATGGCTACACCTTC. Amino acid sequence: CASSIPGATLRNYGYTF. This chain joins TRBV19 and TRBJ1-2, with D tentatively TRBD1 (6 bases). The CDR3 consists of 17 residues. Germline V CDR1 and CDR2: LNHDA, SQIVND (reference sequence). The ends were cut back, 3 bases at V and 1 base at J, with 18 bases in the middle.

This clone appeared a single time. The chain is built from TRBV6-6 and TRBJ1-1, with D perhaps TRBD1 (5 bases). The CDR3 is made up of 12 amino acids. The V end lost 6 bases, the J end lost 8 bases, and 13 bases lay between the germline ends. Per germline, CDR1 MNHNY and CDR2 SVGAGI (reference sequence). CDR3: CASSPGGIEAFF. Here the CDR3 DNA reads TGTGCCAGCAGCCCCGGGGGGATAGAAGCTTTCTTT.

V and J are TRBV6-5 and TRBJ1-2; 8 nucleotides align to TRBD1. This CDR3 is 15 amino acids long. Germline V gene sequence: CDR1 MNHEY, CDR2 SVGAGI. The V segment lost 5 bases and the J segment 3 bases; nucleotides outside the gene matches: 8. CDR3 sequence: CASSKRGQGDYGYTF. The DNA of the CDR3 is TGTGCCAGCAGTAAACGCGGACAGGGTGACTATGGCTACACCTTC.

The chain has TRBV4-2 and TRBJ2-5, with TRBD2 matching 7 bases. Germline V lookup: CDR1 LGHNA, CDR2 YNFKEQ. V gave up 3 bases and J gave up 1 base; unmatched junction bases: 2. The CDR3 is 14 amino acids. Here the CDR3 DNA reads TGTGCCAGCAGCCACGGGACTACCCAAGAGACCCAGTACTTC. It is translated as CASSHGTTQETQYF.

This sequence joins TRBV7-9 and TRBJ2-7; D might be TRBD2 (5 bases). CDR3 length: 15 residues. The germline V gene encodes CDR1 SEHNR and CDR2 FQNEAQ (reference sequence). V gave up 5 bases and J gave up 4 bases, with 18 bases separating them. The CDR3 here is CASSPSLALNYEQYF. The CDR3 DNA reads TGTGCCAGCAGCCCCTCTCTAGCCCTTAATTACGAGCAGTACTTC.

CDR3 protein: CASAWDRGYEQYF. CDR3 DNA: TGCGCCTCTGCGTGGGACAGGGGCTACGAGCAGTACTTC. The chain is built from TRBV4-1 and TRBJ2-7; 10 bases map to TRBD1. The CDR3 is made up of 13 amino acids. CDR1 MGHRA and CDR2 YSYEKL come from the germline V gene. V shed 11 bases, J shed 3 bases, and the junction held 7 bases outside the gene matches.

This clone was seen once. J is TRBJ2-1 and V is TRBV27, with TRBD2 as a possible D gene (6 bases). The CDR3 extends over 19 amino acids. Trimming stripped 0 bases from V and 4 bases from J, with 22 bases between. CDR1 is MNHEY, CDR2 SMNVEV, per germline (reference sequence). CDR3 protein: CASSLSQTVSAGPYNEQFF. In nucleotides, the CDR3 is TGTGCCAGCAGTTTATCGCAAACGGTTTCGGCGGGACCGTACAATGAGCAGTTCTTC.

This clone is a singleton in its sample. At one end, the junction sequence differs from germline, possibly due to a read error. V gene TRBV5-4 combines with J gene TRBJ2-2; 7 bases are shared with TRBD2. Germline assignment: CDR1 SGHNT and CDR2 YYREEE (reference sequence). This CDR3 has 18 residues. The CDR3 protein is CASSFKPGLTLEHRGAVF. The CDR3, as DNA: TGTGCCAGCAGCTTTAAACCGGGACTAACCCTCGAACACCGGGGAGCTGTTTTT.

The V gene is TRBV2, the J gene TRBJ2-5, with TRBD2 matching 9 bases. After removal of 11 bases from V and 5 bases from J, the junction contained 15 bases not matched to a gene. Germline assignment: CDR1 SNHLY and CDR2 FYNNEI. The CDR3 covers 15 residues. DNA for the CDR3: TGTGCCGGCCGACTAGCGGAGCCCCCTGGGGAGACCCAGTACTTC. As protein: CAGRLAEPPGETQYF.

The V gene is TRBV28, the J gene TRBJ2-7, with TRBD2 identical over 12 bases. This CDR3 has 15 residues. From germline, CDR1 is MDHEN and CDR2 SYDVKM. The ends lost 6 bases at V and 0 bases at J; junction bases unmatched: 3. The CDR3 DNA follows: TGTGCCAGCAGGTGGACTAGCGGGATCTCCTACGAGCAGTACTTC. Amino acid sequence: CASRWTSGISYEQYF.

The rearrangement uses TRBV28 and TRBJ2-5, with 7 bases aligning to TRBD1. This CDR3 is 16 amino acids long. Trimming removed 5 bases from V and 2 bases from J; junction bases left unmatched: 11. CDR1 and CDR2 (germline): MDHEN, SYDVKM. CDR3 residues: CASSPRQGIGQETQYF. CDR3 in DNA: TGTGCCAGCAGTCCTCGACAGGGTATAGGGCAAGAGACCCAGTACTTC.

This chain connects TRBV2 to TRBJ1-5; no definite D call. The CDR3 loop spans 15 amino acids. Trimming took 2 bases from V and 1 from J, leaving 9 bases between them. Germline V gene sequence: CDR1 SNHLY, CDR2 FYNNEI. The CDR3 DNA sequence: TGTGCCAGCAGTGAACTCTACGGAAGCAATCAGCCCCAGCATTTT. Translated, it gives CASSELYGSNQPQHF.

The chain is built from TRBV3-1 (or the pseudogene TRBV3-2) and TRBJ2-7; D is ambiguous. Trimming stripped 2 bases from V and 5 bases from J, with 4 bases between. CDR1 is LGHDT and CDR2 is YNNKEL in the germline V gene (reference sequence). CDR3 length: 11 residues. The DNA of the CDR3 is TGTGCCAGCAGCCAAAGTGACGAGCAGTACTTC. This encodes CASSQSDEQYF.

The chain links TRBV18 to TRBJ1-2; a possible D gene is TRBD1 (5 bases). Deletions cut 3 bases from V and 8 bases from J, with 19 bases between. CDR1 and CDR2 (germline): KGHSH, LQKENI. The CDR3 loop spans 15 amino acids. CDR3 sequence (DNA): TGTGCCAGCTCACCGGAGTTAGGGGACGGGAAGGGCTACACCTTC. Translation gives CASSPELGDGKGYTF.

The rearrangement joins TRBV6-5 to TRBJ2-5, with D perhaps matching TRBD1 (6 bases). This CDR3 is 16 amino acids long. Trimming took off 1 base at V and 0 bases at J, with 12 bases between the two ends. The germline V gene encodes CDR1 MNHEY and CDR2 SVGAGI. The CDR3: CASSYFLSGDQETQYF. Here the CDR3 DNA reads TGTGCCAGCAGTTACTTCTTATCAGGGGACCAAGAGACCCAGTACTTC.